One sample yielded the 26 T cell receptor delta chains listed below, sequenced in a study of γδ T cells in repeated Plasmodium falciparum infection (dated by TCRdb to about 2021). For bulk TCR repertoire analysis, Vgamma9/Vdelta2+ and Vdelta2-negative gammadelta T cell populations were flow-sorted out of peripheral blood mononuclear cells. Receptors were amplified or captured by multiplex PCR. Data came from an Illumina MiSeq. TCRdb reprocessed the public data with the CATT caller; entries with the same nucleotide sequence were combined afterwards. This sample lists tens of thousands of delta-chain clones; over 0.9% were detected once. The ten largest clonotypes hold around 9.6% of the sample. Sequencing was carried out using gamma-delta T cells from blood. These receptors were taken from a pool of human donors (malaria-infected and uninfected, not separated).

As concerns this clone: The amino acid sequence in TCRdb belongs to a much larger clone and departs from this DNA's translation at residue 8, likely a sequencing read error; the sequence shown is translated from the DNA. The CDR3 is CACDTVGIWGDGADKLIF. CDR3 coding DNA: TGTGCCTGTGACACCGTGGGTATCTGGGGGGACGGGGCCGATAAACTCATCTTT. V gene TRDV2 combines with J gene TRDJ1; 7 bases fit TRDD3. The J gene was not available in TCRdb and was assigned here by matching the DNA to germline segments. The CDR3 is made up of 18 amino acids. Germline values: CDR1 GEAIGNYY, CDR2 EKD. The V gene end was trimmed by 0 bases and the J gene end by 3 bases; junction bases not matched to a gene: 15.

Note on this clone: This DNA's translation and the protein TCRdb lists, from a much larger clone, do not match at residue 22, likely due to a read error; the protein shown is translated from the DNA. The chain combines TRDV1 with TRDJ2, with 11 bases fitting TRDD3. No J gene was available from TCRdb, and it was assigned here by a germline match of the DNA. Germline trimming cut 2 bases from V and 12 bases from J; bases unmatched to any gene: 38. The CDR3 is made up of 25 amino acids. Looked up from germline, CDR1 is TSWWSYY and CDR2 is QGS. The CDR3 reads CALGETGLGSRWGIREGGRQAKLFF. The CDR3 nucleotides are TGTGCTCTTGGGGAAACGGGGCTAGGGTCCCGTTGGGGGATACGCGAAGGGGGGAGACAGGCAAAACTCTTCTTT.

This clone has a count of ten or more. Given a far larger clone just one base away, this is likely a sequencing read error. Other DNA sequences from this sample encode an identical CDR3 as well. The chain uses TRDV2 and TRDJ1; TRDD2 is a possible D gene (5 bases). The J gene was missing in TCRdb and was found by matching the end of the DNA to germline. V was pared by 0 bases and J by 4 bases, with 29 bases between. The CDR3 totals 20 residues. Germline V gene data show CDR1 as GEAIGNYY and CDR2 as EKD. CDR3 DNA: TGTGCCTGTGACACCATCCTAGCCAGCCCCCAAAACTACTACGGCGATAAACTCATCTTT. Its protein product is CACDTILASPQNYYGDKLIF.

A note on this clone: This likely reflects a read error, since a far larger clone is one base away. This same CDR3 is encoded by further DNA sequences in the sample. The J gene was not called, though the V gene is TRDV1; the table's D call, TRDD3, was not checked against the DNA. The germline V gene has CDR1 TSWWSYY and CDR2 QGS. There are 13 residues in the CDR3. The CDR3 DNA reads as TGTGCTCTTGGGGAAGGGGTACGGGGTTTACTCATCTTC. Translating it yields CALGEGVRGLLIF.

Comments on this clone: The mismatch at residue 8 between this DNA's translation and the TCRdb protein of a much larger clone likely reflects a read error; the protein shown is translated from the DNA. The chain couples TRDV1 to TRDJ1; 12 nucleotides align to TRDD3. The CDR3 is made up of 23 amino acids. Germline values: CDR1 TSWWSYY, CDR2 QGS. V gave up 5 bases and J gave up 9 bases; unmatched junction bases: 34. The CDR3 DNA reads as TGTGCTCTTGGGCATAATCAGACCGTGGGCCCTAGTAGTACAAACTGGGGGATACAGGAACTCATCTTT. Residues: CALGHNQTVGPSSTNWGIQELIF.

This clone was counted between two and nine times. The protein recorded in TCRdb matches a much larger clone and deviates from this DNA's translation at residue 6, suggesting a read error; the protein here is obtained by translating the DNA. CDR3 DNA: TGTGCTCTTGGGGAACCTTTTCCTTCCTCCCTTACGATCAGGAAACTCATCTTT. This sequence encodes CALGEPFPSSLTIRKLIF. The rearrangement joins TRDV1 to TRDJ1; 7 nucleotides agree with TRDD2. This CDR3 spans 18 amino acids. Germline lookup yields CDR1 TSWWSYY and CDR2 QGS. V shed 1 base and J 8 bases; nucleotides not matched to a gene: 19.

This clone was recorded a few times. A far larger clone is one nucleotide away, so this likely arose from a read error. Different DNA sequences within this sample yield the same CDR3. V gene TRDV1 combines with J gene TRDJ1; 9 bases are a match to TRDD3. The J gene comes from matching the DNA to germline here; TCRdb lacks it. CDR1 is TSWWSYY, CDR2 QGS, per germline. This CDR3 has 15 residues. The CDR3 protein is CALGEPSGGSYKLIF. DNA for the CDR3: TGTGCTCTCGGGGAACCTTCTGGGGGATCATACAAACTCATCTTT.

This clone came up many times. A single base is all that separates this from a far larger clone, so a read error is likely. The same CDR3 can be traced to other DNA sequences in this sample. The DNA for the CDR3 is TGTGCCTATAGGAGCGCGCCCTTATCCTGGGCCGATAAACTCATCTTT. This codes for CAYRSAPLSWADKLIF. The chain employs TRAV38-2/DV8 and TRDJ1, with D possibly being TRDD3 (5 bases). Because TCRdb records no J gene, it was assigned here through a match of the DNA to germline. The CDR3 spans 16 residues. CDR1 and CDR2 from the germline V gene are TSESDYY and QEAYKQQN.

This clone was seen many times. This chain links TRDV1 with TRDJ1, with 13 positions matching TRDD3. This CDR3 has 21 residues. The junction had 25 bases not matched to a gene; V was cut back by 5 bases and J by 7 bases. Germline assignment: CDR1 TSWWSYY and CDR2 QGS. CDR3 amino acids: CALGKRTSYGNDWGIRSKLIF. The CDR3 bases are TGTGCTCTTGGGAAACGGACTTCCTACGGAAACGACTGGGGGATACGCTCTAAACTCATCTTT.

This clone was detected ten times or more. A much larger clone sits a single nucleotide away, making a read error possible. The same CDR3 arises from other DNA sequences in this sample as well. The chain links TRDV1 to TRDJ2, with D perhaps being TRDD2 or TRDD3 (5 bases each). Trimming took off 2 bases at V and 12 bases at J, with 52 bases between the two ends. This CDR3 has 26 amino acids. Germline V gene lookup returns CDR1 TSWWSYY and CDR2 QGS. In DNA form, the CDR3 reads TGTGCTCTTGGGGAAAAGCCCGCCGACGGGGCCTACCGGCGATGGTTCGGGATCCGGGACAGTAGGGAACTCTTCTTT. Its translation is CALGEKPADGAYRRWFGIRDSRELFF.

This clone was seen a few times. A far larger clone is just one base off, so this is likely a read error. The sample carries other DNA sequences with the same CDR3. The chain carries TRDV1 and TRDJ1; D is uncertain. As TCRdb names no J gene, one was assigned here on the basis of a DNA match to germline. V was shortened by 3 bases and J by 3 bases, with 17 bases between the two germline ends. Germline V gene lookup returns CDR1 TSWWSYY and CDR2 QGS. The CDR3 is made up of 16 amino acids. Here the CDR3 DNA reads TGTGCTCTTGGGGACAAGGTGCTGATCCCGTCCGATAAACTCATCTTT. Translation gives CALGDKVLIPSDKLIF.

With respect to this clone: A read error likely explains why the TCRdb protein, taken from a much larger clone, differs from this DNA's translation at residue 11; the protein shown is translated from the DNA. The CDR3 sequence is CALGERLRGIQGYTDKLIF. CDR3 sequence (DNA): TGTGCTCTTGGGGAACGCCTTCGGGGGATACAGGGATACACCGATAAACTCATCTTC. This chain connects TRDV1 to TRDJ1; 9 nucleotides align to TRDD3. The CDR3 runs 19 residues. Per germline, CDR1 TSWWSYY and CDR2 QGS.

Points on this clone: The protein that TCRdb holds for this DNA derives from a much larger clone and differs from the translated DNA at residue 21, which likely indicates a read error; the protein shown here is translated from the DNA. The V gene is TRDV2; the J gene was not called; TRDD3 is the table's D call and was not checked against the DNA. The CDR3 contains 22 residues. From germline, CDR1 is GEAIGNYY and CDR2 EKD. The chain's CDR3 is CACDSLEGGPPFGTTALNKLTF. As DNA, the CDR3 is TGTGCCTGTGACTCGCTAGAGGGGGGGCCCCCGTTCGGAACGACTGCTTTGAATAAACTCACCTTT.

There are a few counts of this clone. The protein that TCRdb holds for this DNA derives from a much larger clone and differs from the translated DNA at residue 19, which likely indicates a read error; the protein shown here is translated from the DNA. The J gene is TRDJ1, the V gene TRDV1; possible D gene TRDD2, 6 bases. Here the J gene came from matching the DNA to germline, since TCRdb omits it. Germline CDR1 and CDR2: TSWWSYY and QGS. The CDR3 runs to 23 residues. CDR3 protein: CALGDHIPVVPPGVLPYTEKLIF. CDR3 in DNA: TGTGCTCTTGGGGATCACATCCCTGTAGTGCCACCGGGGGTCCTACCGTACACCGAAAAACTCATCTTT.

Concerning this clone itself: A read error likely explains why the TCRdb protein, taken from a much larger clone, differs from this DNA's translation at residue 20; the protein shown is translated from the DNA. The CDR3: CALGVRGFLHSILGDYDTDRLIF. CDR3 DNA sequence: TGTGCTCTTGGGGTTAGAGGCTTCCTACATTCGATACTGGGGGATTACGACACCGATAGACTCATCTTT. The chain has TRDV1 and TRDJ1; 10 nucleotides line up with TRDD3. TCRdb is silent on the J gene; assignment here came from matching the DNA to germline. There are 23 residues in the CDR3. Per germline, CDR1 TSWWSYY and CDR2 QGS.

In its sample, this clone was seen a few times. The protein TCRdb lists belongs to a much larger clone and differs from this DNA's translation at residue 5, which points to a read error; the protein shown is made from the DNA. This chain joins TRDV2 and TRDJ3; D gene uncertain. The J gene, missing from TCRdb, was assigned here through DNA to germline matching. The CDR3 sequence is 18 residues long. CDR1 and CDR2 (germline): GEAIGNYY, EKD. V lost 3 bases and J 0 bases, leaving 14 bases between the germline ends. CDR3 amino acids: CACDAVSGSSWDTRQMFF. The CDR3 bases are TGTGCCTGTGACGCCGTGAGTGGGAGCTCCTGGGACACCCGACAGATGTTTTTC.

With respect to this clone: TCRdb's protein for this DNA is that of a much larger clone and differs from the translation at residue 9, likely a read error; the protein shown is the DNA translation. The V gene reported is TRDV1; the J gene is uncalled; TRDD3 is the table's D call and was not checked against the DNA. Per the germline V gene, CDR1 is TSWWSYY and CDR2 is QGS. This CDR3 is 17 amino acids long. Here the CDR3 reads CALGLFRPCWGITSIIF. DNA of the CDR3: TGTGCTCTTGGCCTATTCCGCCCATGCTGGGGGATAACCAGTATAATCTTT.

This clone turned up a few times. TCRdb shows a much larger clone's protein in place of this DNA's translation, and the two differ at residue 3, likely through a read error; the protein shown is translated from the DNA. The chain carries TRDV2 and TRDJ1; 8 bases line up with TRDD3. Germline CDR1 reads GEAIGNYY; CDR2 reads EKD. This CDR3 spans 16 amino acids. The CDR3 bases are TGTGCCTATGACACCGGTACTGGGGGCCGCACCGATAAACTCATCTTT. Its translation is CAYDTGTGGRTDKLIF.

This clone has a handful of counts. The TCRdb record carries a much larger clone's protein, which differs from this DNA's translation at residue 7; a read error is the likely cause, and the protein listed here is the DNA translation. The rearrangement joins TRDV2 to TRDJ3; D is uncertain. No J gene was available from TCRdb, and it was assigned here by a germline match of the DNA. Trimming left V 1 base short and J 0 bases short, with 15 bases between. The CDR3 is made up of 19 amino acids. From germline, CDR1 is GEAIGNYY and CDR2 EKD. The CDR3 is CACDTGSLRGSWDTRQMFF. In DNA form, the CDR3 reads TGTGCCTGTGACACTGGGAGCCTGAGGGGCTCCTGGGACACCCGACAGATGTTTTTC.

In regard to this clone: A far larger clone differs by one base, so this is likely a read error. This specimen includes other DNA sequences encoding the same CDR3. CDR3 sequence reads: CACDPYGRYDKLIF. CDR3 DNA: TGTGCCTGTGACCCGTACGGACGGTACGATAAACTCATCTTT. V and J are TRDV2 and TRDJ1; D ambiguous. No J segment appears in TCRdb, so it was assigned here by matching the sequence to germline. The length of the CDR3 is 14 residues. Germline V CDR1 and CDR2: GEAIGNYY, EKD. Trimming pared 3 bases from V and 4 bases from J, leaving 14 bases between.

The sample holds many counts of this clone. A read error likely explains why the TCRdb protein, taken from a much larger clone, differs from this DNA's translation at residue 18; the protein shown is translated from the DNA. For the V gene the call is TRDV2; the J gene has no call; TRDD3 is the table's D call, not checked against the DNA. The CDR3 length is 19 residues. CDR1 and CDR2 from the germline V gene are GEAIGNYY and EKD. CDR3: CACDTLLLGDTGSTDKLTF. CDR3 in DNA: TGTGCCTGTGACACCCTACTACTGGGGGATACGGGTTCCACCGATAAACTCACCTTT.

This clone was seen repeatedly, ten times or more. This chain connects TRDV1 to TRDJ2; the D is unclear. CDR3 length: 14 amino acids. The V end was cut by 1 base, the J end by 7 bases, with 10 bases between. Germline V lookup: CDR1 TSWWSYY, CDR2 QGS. CDR3 sequence reads: CALGERIHQAQLFF. The CDR3 nucleotides read TGTGCTCTTGGGGAACGTATCCATCAAGCACAACTCTTCTTT.

This clone has ten or more counts. This DNA translates differently at residue 13 from the TCRdb protein, which is that of a much larger clone; a read error is likely, and the protein shown is the DNA's own translation. V usage is TRDV1 and J usage is TRDJ1; TRDD3 matches 9 bases. The J gene, not given by TCRdb, was assigned here from a germline match of the nucleotide sequence. The CDR3 spans 20 residues. Germline V lookup: CDR1 TSWWSYY, CDR2 QGS. The CDR3 region has the DNA TGTGCTCTTGGGGAAGACTTGAAGGGCTGGGGGATCCATCCCACCGGTAAACTCATCTTT. Translation gives CALGEDLKGWGIHPTGKLIF.

Of note for this clone: With only one base between it and a far larger clone, this is likely a read error. The identical CDR3 is also encoded by other nucleotide sequences in the sample. The rearrangement uses TRDV1 and TRDJ1; TRDD3 is a possible D gene (5 bases). Matching the DNA to germline supplied the J gene, which TCRdb does not give. This CDR3 is built from 16 residues. Germline V lookup: CDR1 TSWWSYY, CDR2 QGS. The CDR3 sequence is CALGERDRLRTDKLIF. Here the CDR3 DNA reads TGTGCCCTTGGGGAAAGGGATCGGCTCCGCACCGATAAACTCATCTTT.

This clone has a count of ten or more. The V and J genes are TRDV2 and TRDJ3; TRDD3 matches at 10 bases. The J gene was missing in TCRdb and was found by matching the end of the DNA to germline. With 7 bases clipped from V and 5 bases from J, the junction kept 16 bases outside the gene matches. Germline-derived CDR1 and CDR2 are GEAIGNYY and EKD. The CDR3 contains 19 residues. The CDR3 region is CACYRLGDVGRRDTRQMFF. The CDR3 DNA reads TGTGCCTGCTACCGACTGGGGGATGTAGGGCGAAGGGACACCCGACAGATGTTTTTC.

A few counts support this clone. One base separates it from a far larger clone, so it is likely a read error. Other DNA sequences from this sample encode an identical CDR3 as well. The V gene is TRDV2; the J gene was not called; the DNA was not used to check the table's D call, TRDD3. In germline, CDR1 is GEAIGNYY, CDR2 EKD. This CDR3 has 19 residues. CDR3: CACDTEYWGIHLGTDKLIF. Here the CDR3 DNA reads TGTGCCTGTGACACCGAGTACTGGGGGATACACTTGGGCACCGATAAACTAATCTTT.